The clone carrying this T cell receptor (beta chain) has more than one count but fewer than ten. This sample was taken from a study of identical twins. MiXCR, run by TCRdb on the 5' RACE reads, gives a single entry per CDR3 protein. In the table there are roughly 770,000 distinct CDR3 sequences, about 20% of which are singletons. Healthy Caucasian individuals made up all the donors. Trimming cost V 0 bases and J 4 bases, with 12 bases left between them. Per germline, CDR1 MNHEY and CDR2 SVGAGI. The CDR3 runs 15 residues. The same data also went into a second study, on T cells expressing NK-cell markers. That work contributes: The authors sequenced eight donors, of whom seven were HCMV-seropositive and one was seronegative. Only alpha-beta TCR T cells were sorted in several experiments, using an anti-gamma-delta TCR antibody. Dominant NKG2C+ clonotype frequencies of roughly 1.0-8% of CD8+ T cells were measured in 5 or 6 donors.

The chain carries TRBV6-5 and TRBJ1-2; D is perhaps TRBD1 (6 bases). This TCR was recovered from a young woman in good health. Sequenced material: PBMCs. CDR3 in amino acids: CASSYSGGHGYGYTF. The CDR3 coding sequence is TGTGCCAGCAGTTACTCGGGGGGGCACGGCTATGGCTACACCTTC.